This T cell receptor beta chain was obtained from a study of T cell repertoires in ileal Crohn's disease. Study in general: At surgery, about 34% of patients smoked, with median disease duration 7.9 years.

Using immunoSEQ multiplex PCR, the repertoire was profiled, and TCRdb retains in-frame clones only, with some absent. This sample has approximately 4,100 clones, with about 70% found just once. This CDR3 region has 15 residues. Germline lookup yields CDR1 MNHNS and CDR2 SASEGT. Trimming took 6 bases from V and 5 from J, leaving 19 bases between them. Material: ileal tissue. The V gene is TRBV6-1, the J gene TRBJ2-5, with a weak D call TRBD1 (6 bases). The source is an adult with Crohn's disease. The CDR3 is CASSPATGLRETQYF. CDR3 nucleotide sequence: TGTGCCAGCAGCCCCGCTACAGGGTTACGGGAGACCCAGTACTTC.